Described below is a single T cell receptor (beta chain) sequence and its context. Under the authors' procedure: The assay estimated nucleated cells by amplifying reference gene primers. TCRdb's copy holds only in-frame clones and misses some; the assay was immunoSEQ multiplex PCR. Clone size and the V and J calls come from that table; the DNA yielded D and trimming. The sample lists tens of thousands of clones, about four fifths occurring once. The data were obtained in a study of blood T cell repertoires in COVID-19. Overall study context: Whether acute or convalescent, the COVID-19 samples came from the United States, Italy and Spain. T cells, B-cell-depleted T cells, or PBMCs provided the cDNA or gDNA that served as material.

The CDR3 has 14 residues. Per the germline V gene, CDR1 is SNHLY and CDR2 is FYNNEI. V lost 2 bases and J 0 bases, leaving 5 bases between the germline ends. The origin of this receptor is a woman in her 70s with acute or convalescent COVID-19. The sequencing input was peripheral blood. The chain recombines TRBV2 with TRBJ2-1, with unresolved D. This CDR3 reads CASSELASYNEQFF. The CDR3 bases are TGTGCCAGCAGTGAACTGGCCTCCTACAATGAGCAGTTCTTC.